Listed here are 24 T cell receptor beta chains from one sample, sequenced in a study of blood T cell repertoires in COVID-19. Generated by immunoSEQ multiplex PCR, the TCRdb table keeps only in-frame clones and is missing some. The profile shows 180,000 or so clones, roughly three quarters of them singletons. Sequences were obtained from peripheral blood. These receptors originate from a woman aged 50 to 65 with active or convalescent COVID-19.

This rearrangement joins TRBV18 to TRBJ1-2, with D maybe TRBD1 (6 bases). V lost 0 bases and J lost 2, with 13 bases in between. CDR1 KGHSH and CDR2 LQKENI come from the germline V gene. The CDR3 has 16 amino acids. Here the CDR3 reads CASSPPEAGGNYGYTF. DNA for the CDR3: TGTGCCAGCTCACCACCGGAGGCGGGGGGCAACTATGGCTACACCTTC.

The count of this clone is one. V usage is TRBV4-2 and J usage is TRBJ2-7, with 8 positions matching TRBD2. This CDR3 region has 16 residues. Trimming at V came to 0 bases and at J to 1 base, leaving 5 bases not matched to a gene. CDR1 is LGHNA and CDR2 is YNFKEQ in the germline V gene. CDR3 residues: CASSQDGGRPSYEQYF. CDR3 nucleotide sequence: TGTGCCAGCAGCCAAGATGGCGGGAGGCCTTCCTACGAGCAGTACTTC.

In DNA, the CDR3 is TGTGCCAGTAGTGGGAGACTGAACACTGAAGCTTTCTTT. This sequence encodes CASSGRLNTEAFF. The chain joins TRBV19 to TRBJ1-1, with unresolved D. This CDR3 region has 13 residues. Germline CDR1 reads LNHDA; CDR2 reads SQIVND (reference sequence). Trimming shortened V by 5 bases and J by 0 bases, and 7 bases separated the two germline ends.

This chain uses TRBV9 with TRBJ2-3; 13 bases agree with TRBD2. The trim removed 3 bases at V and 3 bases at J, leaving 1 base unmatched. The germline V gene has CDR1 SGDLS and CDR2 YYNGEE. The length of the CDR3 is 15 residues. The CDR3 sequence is CASSATSGRTDTQYF. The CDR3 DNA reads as TGTGCCAGCAGCGCGACTAGCGGGAGGACAGATACGCAGTATTTT. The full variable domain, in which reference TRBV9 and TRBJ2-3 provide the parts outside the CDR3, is DSGVTQTPKHLITATGQRVTLRCSPRSGDLSVYWYQQSLDQGLQFLIQYYNGEERAKGNILERFSAQQFPDLHSELNLSSLELGDSALYFCASSATSGRTDTQYFGPGTRLTVL.

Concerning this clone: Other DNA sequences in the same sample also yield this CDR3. The CDR3 DNA follows: TGTGCCAGCAGCCAAGCCCGGACAAGACAAGAGACCCAGTACTTC. Translating it yields CASSQARTRQETQYF. V gene TRBV3-1 (or the pseudogene TRBV3-2) combines with J gene TRBJ2-5, with D maybe TRBD1 (5 bases). The CDR3 runs 15 residues. Looked up from germline, CDR1 is LGHDT and CDR2 is YNNKEL (reference sequence). Trimming removed 1 base at V and 2 bases at J, with 11 bases between.

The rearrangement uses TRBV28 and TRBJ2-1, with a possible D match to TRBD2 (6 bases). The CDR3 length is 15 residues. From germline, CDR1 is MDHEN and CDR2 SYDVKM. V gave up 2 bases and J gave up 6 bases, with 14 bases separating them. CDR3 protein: CASSLAGTLLNEQFF. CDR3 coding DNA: TGTGCCAGCAGTTTAGCTGGGACTCTCCTCAATGAGCAGTTCTTC.

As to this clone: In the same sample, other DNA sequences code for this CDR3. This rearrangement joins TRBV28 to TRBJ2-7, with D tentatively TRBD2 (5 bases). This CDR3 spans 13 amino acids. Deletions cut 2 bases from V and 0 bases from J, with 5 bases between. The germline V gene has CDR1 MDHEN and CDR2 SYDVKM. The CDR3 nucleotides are TGTGCCAGCAGTTTAACTAGCTCCTACGAGCAGTACTTC. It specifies CASSLTSSYEQYF.

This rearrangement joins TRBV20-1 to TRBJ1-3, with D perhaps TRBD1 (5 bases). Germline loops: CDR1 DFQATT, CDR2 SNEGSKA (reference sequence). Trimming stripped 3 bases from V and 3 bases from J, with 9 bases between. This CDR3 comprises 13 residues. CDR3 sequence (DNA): TGCAGTGCTAGTCGCCAGGGTGGAAACACCATATATTTT. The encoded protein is CSASRQGGNTIYF.

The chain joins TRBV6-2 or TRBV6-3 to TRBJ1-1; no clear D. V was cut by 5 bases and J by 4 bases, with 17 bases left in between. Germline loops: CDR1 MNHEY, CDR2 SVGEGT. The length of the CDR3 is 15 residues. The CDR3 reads CASSKPSGVPTEAFF. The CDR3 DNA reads TGTGCCAGCAGTAAACCCTCCGGGGTCCCCACTGAAGCTTTCTTT.

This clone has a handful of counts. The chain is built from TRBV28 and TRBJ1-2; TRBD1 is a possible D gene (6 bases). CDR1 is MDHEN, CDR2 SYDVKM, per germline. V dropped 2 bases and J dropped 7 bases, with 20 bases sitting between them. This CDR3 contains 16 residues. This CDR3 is CASSLPSGPAQGGYTF. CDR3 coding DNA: TGTGCCAGCAGTTTACCTTCCGGGCCGGCACAGGGTGGCTACACCTTC.

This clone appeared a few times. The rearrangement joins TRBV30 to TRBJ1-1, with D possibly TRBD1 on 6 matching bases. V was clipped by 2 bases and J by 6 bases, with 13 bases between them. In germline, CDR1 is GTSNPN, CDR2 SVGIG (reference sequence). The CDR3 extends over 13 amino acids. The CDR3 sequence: CAWSLQGRAEAFF. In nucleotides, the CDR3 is TGTGCCTGGAGTCTACAGGGAAGGGCTGAAGCTTTCTTT.

CDR3 nucleotide sequence: TGCGCCAGCAGCTTGGCTCTAGCGGGATCGTACGAGCAGTACTTC. It encodes CASSLALAGSYEQYF. The chain carries TRBV5-1 and TRBJ2-7, with 9 bases aligning to TRBD2. The CDR3 is 15 amino acids. Germline V lookup: CDR1 SGHRS, CDR2 YFSETQ. V gave up 0 bases and J gave up 4 bases; unmatched junction bases: 5.

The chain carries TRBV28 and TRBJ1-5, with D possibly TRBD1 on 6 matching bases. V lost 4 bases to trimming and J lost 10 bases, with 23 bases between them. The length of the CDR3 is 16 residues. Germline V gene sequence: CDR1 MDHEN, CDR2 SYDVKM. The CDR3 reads CASSSPLTGLDKPQHF. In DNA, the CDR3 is TGTGCCAGCAGTTCCCCGCTTACAGGGCTGGACAAACCCCAGCATTTT.

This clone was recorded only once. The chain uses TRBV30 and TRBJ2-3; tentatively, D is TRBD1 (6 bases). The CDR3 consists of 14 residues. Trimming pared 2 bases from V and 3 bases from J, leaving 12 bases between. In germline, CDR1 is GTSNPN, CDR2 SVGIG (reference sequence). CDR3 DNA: TGTGCCTGGAGTCTAGGGGGTTTTACAGATACGCAGTATTTT. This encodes CAWSLGGFTDTQYF. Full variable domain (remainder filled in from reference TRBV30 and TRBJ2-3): SQTIHQWPATLVQPVGSPLSLECTVEGTSNPNLYWYRQAAGRGLQLLFYSVGIGQISSEVPQNLSASRPQDRQFILSSKKLLLSDSGFYLCAWSLGGFTDTQYFGPGTRLTVL.

DNA for the CDR3: TGTGCCAGCAGTTCTTATGGCTACACCTTC. Encoded protein: CASSSYGYTF. The chain employs TRBV28 and TRBJ1-2; D uncertain. CDR3 length: 10 amino acids. Germline-derived CDR1 and CDR2 are MDHEN and SYDVKM. V dropped 4 bases and J dropped 5 bases, with 2 bases sitting between them.

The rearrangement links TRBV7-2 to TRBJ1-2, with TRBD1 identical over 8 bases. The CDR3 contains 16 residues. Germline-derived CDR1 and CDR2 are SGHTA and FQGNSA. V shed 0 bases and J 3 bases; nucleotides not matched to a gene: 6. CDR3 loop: CASSLARRGQDYGYTF. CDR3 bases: TGTGCCAGCAGCTTAGCGCGCAGGGGGCAGGACTATGGCTACACCTTC.

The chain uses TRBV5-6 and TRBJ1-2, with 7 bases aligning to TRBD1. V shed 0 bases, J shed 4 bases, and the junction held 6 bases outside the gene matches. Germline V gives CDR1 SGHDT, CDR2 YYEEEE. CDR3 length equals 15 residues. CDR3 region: CASSLGRGRLYGYTF. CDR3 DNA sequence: TGTGCCAGCAGCTTGGGGAGGGGGCGCCTCTATGGCTACACCTTC.

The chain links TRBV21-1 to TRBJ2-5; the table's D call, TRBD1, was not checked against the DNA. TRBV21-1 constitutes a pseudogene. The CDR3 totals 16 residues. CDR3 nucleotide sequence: TGTGCCAGCAGCAACGATCGGACAGGGACCCAAGAGACCCAGTACTTC. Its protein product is CASSNDRTGTQETQYF.

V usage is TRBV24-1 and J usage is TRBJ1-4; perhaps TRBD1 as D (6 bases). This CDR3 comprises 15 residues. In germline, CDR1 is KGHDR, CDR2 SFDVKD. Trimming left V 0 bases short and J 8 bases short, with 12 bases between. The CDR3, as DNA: TGTGCCACCAGTGATTTGTGGGACAAAGGGGAAAAACTGTTTTTT. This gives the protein CATSDLWDKGEKLFF.

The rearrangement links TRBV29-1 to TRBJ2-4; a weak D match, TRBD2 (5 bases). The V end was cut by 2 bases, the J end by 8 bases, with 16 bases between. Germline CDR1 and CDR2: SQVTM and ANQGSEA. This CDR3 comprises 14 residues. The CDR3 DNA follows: TGCAGCGTTGAATCGTTTGCTAGCCCCCACATTCAGTACTTC. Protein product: CSVESFASPHIQYF.

The CDR3 loop reads CASSKTGGPLSSYEQYF. CDR3 coding DNA: TGTGCCAGTAGTAAGACGGGGGGACCACTTAGCTCCTACGAGCAGTACTTC. The chain couples TRBV19 to TRBJ2-7; 7 bases are shared with TRBD2. Germline values: CDR1 LNHDA, CDR2 SQIVND (reference sequence). V lost 4 bases and J lost 0; bases outside the gene matches: 12. This CDR3 comprises 17 residues. Based on the CDR3 plus reference TRBV19 and TRBJ2-7, the full variable domain is DGGITQSPKYLFRKEGQNVTLSCEQNLNHDAMYWYRQDPGQGLRLIYYSQIVNDFQKGDIAEGYSVSREKKESFPLTVTSAQKNPTAFYLCASSKTGGPLSSYEQYFGPGTRLTVT.

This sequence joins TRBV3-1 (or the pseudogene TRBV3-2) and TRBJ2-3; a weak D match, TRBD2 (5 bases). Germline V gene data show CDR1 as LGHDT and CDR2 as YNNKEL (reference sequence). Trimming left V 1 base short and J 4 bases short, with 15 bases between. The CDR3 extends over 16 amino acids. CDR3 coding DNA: TGTGCCAGCAGCCAAGGACTACCCAAGGCCGCAGATACGCAGTATTTT. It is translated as CASSQGLPKAADTQYF.

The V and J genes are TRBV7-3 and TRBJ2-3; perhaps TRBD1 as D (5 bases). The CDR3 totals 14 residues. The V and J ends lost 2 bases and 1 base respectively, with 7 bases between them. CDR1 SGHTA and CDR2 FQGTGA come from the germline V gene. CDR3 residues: CASSLARGTDTQYF. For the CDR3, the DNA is TGTGCCAGCAGCTTAGCCAGGGGCACAGATACGCAGTATTTT.

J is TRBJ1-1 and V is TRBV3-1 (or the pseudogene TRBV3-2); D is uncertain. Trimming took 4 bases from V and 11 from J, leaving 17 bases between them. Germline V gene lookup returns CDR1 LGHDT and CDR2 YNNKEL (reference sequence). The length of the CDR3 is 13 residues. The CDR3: CASSRDMGEGAFF. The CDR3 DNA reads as TGTGCCAGCAGCCGAGACATGGGAGAGGGCGCTTTCTTT.